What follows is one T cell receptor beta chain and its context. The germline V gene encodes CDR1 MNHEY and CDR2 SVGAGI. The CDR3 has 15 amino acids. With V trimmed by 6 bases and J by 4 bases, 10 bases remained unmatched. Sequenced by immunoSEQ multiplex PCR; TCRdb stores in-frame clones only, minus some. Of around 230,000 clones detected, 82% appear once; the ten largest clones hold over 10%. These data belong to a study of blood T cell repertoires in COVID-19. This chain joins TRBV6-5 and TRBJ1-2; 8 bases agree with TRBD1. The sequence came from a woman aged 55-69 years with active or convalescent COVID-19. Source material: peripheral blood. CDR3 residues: CASSDPGQAIYGYTF. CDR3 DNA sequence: TGTGCCAGCAGCGACCCGGGACAGGCCATCTATGGCTACACCTTC.